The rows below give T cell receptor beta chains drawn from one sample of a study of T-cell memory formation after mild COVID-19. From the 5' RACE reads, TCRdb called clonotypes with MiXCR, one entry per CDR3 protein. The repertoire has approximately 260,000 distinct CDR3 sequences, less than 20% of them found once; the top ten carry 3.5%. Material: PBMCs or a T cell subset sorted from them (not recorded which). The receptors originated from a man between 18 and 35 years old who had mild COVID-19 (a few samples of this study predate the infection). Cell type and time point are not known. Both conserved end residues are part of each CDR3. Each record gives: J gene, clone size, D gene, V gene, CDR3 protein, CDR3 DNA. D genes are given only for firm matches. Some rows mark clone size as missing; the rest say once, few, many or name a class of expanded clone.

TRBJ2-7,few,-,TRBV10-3,CAISESSGSYEQYF,TGTGCCATCAGTGAGTCTAGCGGATCCTACGAGCAGTACTTC
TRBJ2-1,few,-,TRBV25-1,CASSEYEQFF,TGTGCCAGCAGTGAATATGAGCAGTTCTTC
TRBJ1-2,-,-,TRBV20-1,CSADNGAATVYGYTF,TGCAGTGCCGATAACGGGGCAGCCACCGTCTATGGCTACACCTTC
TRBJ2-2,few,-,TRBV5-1,CASSLSATSPGELFF,TGCGCCAGCAGCTTGTCTGCGACTAGTCCCGGGGAGCTGTTTTTT
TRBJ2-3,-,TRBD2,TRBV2,CASILRGGHPDTQYF,TGTGCCAGCATCCTGCGGGGGGGCCATCCAGATACGCAGTATTTT
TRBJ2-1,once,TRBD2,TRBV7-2,CASRRLADSNEQFF,TGTGCCAGCCGTCGACTAGCGGACTCCAATGAGCAGTTCTTC
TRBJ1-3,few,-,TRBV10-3,CAISKTGFSGNTIYF,TGTGCCATCAGTAAAACAGGGTTCTCCGGAAACACCATATATTTT
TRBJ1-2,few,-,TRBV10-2,CASSAGLDWYGYTF,TGCGCCAGCAGTGCTGGATTAGATTGGTATGGCTACACCTTC
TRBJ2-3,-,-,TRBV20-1,CSAREDFRGATDTQYF,TGCAGTGCTAGGGAGGACTTCCGAGGTGCCACAGATACGCAGTATTTT
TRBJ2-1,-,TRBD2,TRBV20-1,CSAWASGGVSRFF,TGCAGTGCTTGGGCAAGCGGGGGGGTCTCTCGGTTCTTC
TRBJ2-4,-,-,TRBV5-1,CASSPAAGNPLSAKNIQYF,TGCGCCAGCAGCCCGGCGGCAGGGAATCCCCTTTCTGCCAAAAACATTCAGTACTTC
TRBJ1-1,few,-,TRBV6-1,CASSERGLTEAFF,TGTGCCAGCAGTGAGAGGGGGTTAACTGAAGCTTTCTTT
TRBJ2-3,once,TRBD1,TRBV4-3,CASSRGQGGGTDTQYF,TGCGCCAGCAGCCGGGGACAGGGAGGAGGCACAGATACGCAGTATTTT
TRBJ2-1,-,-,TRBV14,CASSQDGGRPQFF,TGTGCCAGCAGCCAAGATGGGGGACGCCCGCAGTTCTTC
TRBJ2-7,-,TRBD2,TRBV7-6,CASSLAVSGGVSSYEQYF,TGTGCCAGCAGCTTAGCGGTTAGCGGGGGGGTATCTTCCTACGAGCAGTACTTC
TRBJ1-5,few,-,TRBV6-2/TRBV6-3,CASSYGDMRNQPQHF,TGTGCCAGCAGTTACGGGGACATGAGGAATCAGCCCCAGCATTTT
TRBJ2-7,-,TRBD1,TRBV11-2,CASSLDQGQVYEQYF,TGTGCCAGCAGCTTAGATCAAGGACAGGTCTACGAGCAGTACTTC
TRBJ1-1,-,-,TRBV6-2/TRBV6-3,CASRRAANTEAFF,TGTGCCAGCAGGAGGGCAGCGAACACTGAAGCTTTCTTT
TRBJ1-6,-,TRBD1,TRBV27,CASSQGGTVKNSPLHF,TGTGCCAGCAGTCAGGGTGGGACAGTAAAGAATTCACCCCTCCACTTT
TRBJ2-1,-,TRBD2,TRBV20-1,CSVTSGGHYNEQFF,TGCAGTGTTACTAGCGGGGGCCACTACAATGAGCAGTTCTTC
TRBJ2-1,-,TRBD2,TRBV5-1,CASIGGTSGSYNEQFF,TGCGCCAGCATTGGAGGGACTAGCGGATCCTACAATGAGCAGTTCTTC
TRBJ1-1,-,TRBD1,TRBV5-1,CASSYPDREGSEAFF,TGCGCCAGCAGCTATCCGGACAGGGAAGGGAGTGAAGCTTTCTTT
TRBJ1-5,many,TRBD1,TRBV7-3,CASSLTGDQPQHF,TGTGCCAGCAGCTTGACAGGGGACCAGCCCCAGCATTTT
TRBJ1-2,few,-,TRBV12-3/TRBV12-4,CASGEGGSFYGYTF,TGTGCCAGCGGTGAGGGGGGTTCATTCTATGGCTACACCTTC
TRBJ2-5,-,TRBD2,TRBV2,CASRTSNQETQYF,TGTGCCTCCCGGACTAGCAACCAAGAGACCCAGTACTTC
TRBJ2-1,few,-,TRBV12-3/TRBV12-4,CASGDWAGRGEQFF,TGTGCCAGCGGGGACTGGGCAGGTCGCGGTGAGCAGTTCTTC
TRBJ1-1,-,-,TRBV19,CASSIGQGGHTEAFF,TGTGCCAGTAGTATAGGGCAGGGAGGGCACACTGAAGCTTTCTTT
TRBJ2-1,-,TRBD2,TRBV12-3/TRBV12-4,CASSFGGGAYNEQFF,TGTGCCAGCAGTTTCGGCGGGGGGGCCTACAATGAGCAGTTCTTC
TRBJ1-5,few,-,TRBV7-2,CASRRGGNQPQHF,TGTGCCAGCAGGCGAGGGGGAAATCAGCCCCAGCATTTT
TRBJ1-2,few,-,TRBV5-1,CASSNQYGYTF,TGCGCCAGCAGCAACCAGTATGGCTACACCTTC
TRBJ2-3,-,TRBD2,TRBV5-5,CASSPGLAGKTDTQYF,TGTGCCAGCAGCCCGGGACTAGCGGGGAAGACAGATACGCAGTATTTT
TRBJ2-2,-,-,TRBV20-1,CSASHLQGGLFF,TGCAGTGCTAGTCATTTGCAGGGAGGGCTGTTTTTT
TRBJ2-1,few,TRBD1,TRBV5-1,CASSVTGEPYNEQFF,TGCGCCAGCAGCGTGACAGGGGAACCCTACAATGAGCAGTTCTTC
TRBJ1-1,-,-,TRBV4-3,CASSRGTAVNTEAFF,TGCGCCAGCAGCCGGGGGACGGCAGTGAACACTGAAGCTTTCTTT
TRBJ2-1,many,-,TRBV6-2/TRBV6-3,CASSEGGEQFF,TGTGCCAGCAGTGAGGGGGGTGAGCAGTTCTTC
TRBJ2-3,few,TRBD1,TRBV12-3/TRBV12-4,CASSDRGTDTQYF,TGTGCCAGCAGCGACAGGGGTACAGATACGCAGTATTTT